The rows below give T cell receptor beta chains drawn from one sample of a study of technical replicates of blood from a handful of donors. Assay: immunoSEQ multiplex PCR; the TCRdb copy retains only in-frame clones and omits some. The sample carries some 75,000 clones, around 96% recorded once. Sequencing was carried out using T cells isolated from PBMCs. Every receptor here comes from a human donor in good health. CDR3s include the opening cysteine and the closing phenylalanine or tryptophan. Each record gives: V gene, clone size, D gene, J gene, CDR3 DNA, CDR3 protein. The D gene is left open where the match is weak. Clone size is given for some rows only: seen once, a few or many times, or a class if the clone is expanded.

V gene: TRBV14
clone size: -
D gene: -
J gene: TRBJ1-1
CDR3 DNA: TGTGCCAGCAGCCAAAGCCTGGAGCCCCGGAACACTGAAGCTTTCTTT
CDR3 protein: CASSQSLEPRNTEAFF

V gene: TRBV7-9
clone size: -
D gene: -
J gene: TRBJ2-2
CDR3 DNA: TGTGCCAGCAGCGAAGACAGGTCGAACACCGGGGAGCTGTTTTTT
CDR3 protein: CASSEDRSNTGELFF

V gene: TRBV28
clone size: -
D gene: -
J gene: TRBJ1-1
CDR3 DNA: TGTGCCAGCAGTTTGGGGGGATTTGGGGTTATGAACACTGAAGCTTTCTTT
CDR3 protein: CASSLGGFGVMNTEAFF

V gene: TRBV7-6
clone size: -
D gene: TRBD2
J gene: TRBJ2-2
CDR3 DNA: TGTGCCAGCAGCACTACTAGCGTCACCGGGGAGCTGTTTTTT
CDR3 protein: CASSTTSVTGELFF

V gene: TRBV7-2
clone size: few
D gene: -
J gene: TRBJ1-1
CDR3 DNA: TGTGCCAGCAGCTTCATGAACACTGAAGCTTTCTTT
CDR3 protein: CASSFMNTEAFF

V gene: TRBV2
clone size: -
D gene: -
J gene: TRBJ1-1
CDR3 DNA: TGTGCCAGCAGGGGAGTACAGGGACACACTGAAGCTTTCTTT
CDR3 protein: CASRGVQGHTEAFF

V gene: TRBV29-1
clone size: few
D gene: TRBD1
J gene: TRBJ1-1
CDR3 DNA: TGCAGCGTTGAAGATCGAACAGGGGGGAACACTGAAGCTTTCTTT
CDR3 protein: CSVEDRTGGNTEAFF

V gene: TRBV7-2
clone size: -
D gene: TRBD2
J gene: TRBJ2-7
CDR3 DNA: TGTGCCAGCAGCAGGTCCCGGGAGGAGTTCTACGAGCAGTACTTC
CDR3 protein: CASSRSREEFYEQYF

V gene: TRBV19
clone size: -
D gene: -
J gene: TRBJ2-1
CDR3 DNA: TGTGCCAGTAGTACCACCGCGAGCTCCTACAATGAGCAGTTCTTC
CDR3 protein: CASSTTASSYNEQFF

V gene: TRBV7-6
clone size: -
D gene: TRBD1
J gene: TRBJ1-5
CDR3 DNA: TGTGCCAGCAGCTTAGATGGCGACAGGGATCAGCCCCAGCATTTT
CDR3 protein: CASSLDGDRDQPQHF

V gene: TRBV5-6
clone size: once
D gene: TRBD1
J gene: TRBJ1-5
CDR3 DNA: TGTGCCAGCAGCTTCCACAGGGGCTATAGCAATCAGCCCCAGCATTTT
CDR3 protein: CASSFHRGYSNQPQHF

V gene: TRBV4-1
clone size: -
D gene: TRBD2
J gene: TRBJ2-7
CDR3 DNA: TGCGCCAGCAGCCAAGTTTGGGGGGGGAGCGGGAGAGCCTACGAGCAGTACTTC
CDR3 protein: CASSQVWGGSGRAYEQYF

V gene: TRBV27
clone size: -
D gene: -
J gene: TRBJ2-7
CDR3 DNA: TGTGCCAGCAGTCCGAGGACTAATTACGAGCAGTACTTC
CDR3 protein: CASSPRTNYEQYF

V gene: TRBV19
clone size: -
D gene: TRBD1
J gene: TRBJ2-7
CDR3 DNA: TGTGCCAGTGTCCGGGACAGGAGCTCCTACGAGCAGTACTTC
CDR3 protein: CASVRDRSSYEQYF

V gene: TRBV19
clone size: once
D gene: -
J gene: TRBJ1-1
CDR3 DNA: TGTGCCAGTAGTGCACTGGTATTGAACACTGAAGCTTTCTTT
CDR3 protein: CASSALVLNTEAFF

V gene: TRBV6-5
clone size: few
D gene: -
J gene: TRBJ1-1
CDR3 DNA: TGTGCCAGCAGTTACACAGGGAACACTGAAGCTTTCTTT
CDR3 protein: CASSYTGNTEAFF

V gene: TRBV25-1
clone size: once
D gene: -
J gene: TRBJ1-2
CDR3 DNA: TGTGCCAGCAGTGGTCCCCGCTTAGGGGCACACTATGGCTACACCTTC
CDR3 protein: CASSGPRLGAHYGYTF

V gene: TRBV4-3
clone size: -
D gene: -
J gene: TRBJ1-2
CDR3 DNA: TGCGCCAGCAGCCAAGACCGGGGATTTGGCTACACCTTC
CDR3 protein: CASSQDRGFGYTF

V gene: TRBV28
clone size: -
D gene: TRBD2
J gene: TRBJ2-7
CDR3 DNA: TGTGCCAGCACCTTAGCGGGAGACTACGAGCAGTACTTC
CDR3 protein: CASTLAGDYEQYF

V gene: TRBV4-3
clone size: -
D gene: TRBD2
J gene: TRBJ2-2
CDR3 DNA: TGCGCCAGCAGCCAAGAGTTACTAGCGGGAGACAGCACCGGGGAGCTGTTTTTT
CDR3 protein: CASSQELLAGDSTGELFF

V gene: TRBV11-2
clone size: -
D gene: TRBD1
J gene: TRBJ1-1
CDR3 DNA: TGTGCCAGCAGCCTGGGACAGATGAACACTGAAGCTTTCTTT
CDR3 protein: CASSLGQMNTEAFF

V gene: TRBV5-4
clone size: -
D gene: TRBD1
J gene: TRBJ1-5
CDR3 DNA: TGTGCCAGCAGCTTCGACAGGGGGAATCAGCCCCAGCATTTT
CDR3 protein: CASSFDRGNQPQHF

V gene: TRBV19
clone size: -
D gene: TRBD1
J gene: TRBJ1-4
CDR3 DNA: TGTGCCAGTAGCCCTGCCAGGGGGCCTAATGAAAAACTGTTTTTT
CDR3 protein: CASSPARGPNEKLFF

V gene: TRBV15
clone size: -
D gene: TRBD1
J gene: TRBJ1-4
CDR3 DNA: TGTGCCACCAGCCAGACAGGGGGCTTGGATGAAAAACTGTTTTTT
CDR3 protein: CATSQTGGLDEKLFF

V gene: TRBV19
clone size: -
D gene: -
J gene: TRBJ2-7
CDR3 DNA: TGTGCCAGTAGTATAGATCAAGCCAAGCAGTACTTC
CDR3 protein: CASSIDQAKQYF